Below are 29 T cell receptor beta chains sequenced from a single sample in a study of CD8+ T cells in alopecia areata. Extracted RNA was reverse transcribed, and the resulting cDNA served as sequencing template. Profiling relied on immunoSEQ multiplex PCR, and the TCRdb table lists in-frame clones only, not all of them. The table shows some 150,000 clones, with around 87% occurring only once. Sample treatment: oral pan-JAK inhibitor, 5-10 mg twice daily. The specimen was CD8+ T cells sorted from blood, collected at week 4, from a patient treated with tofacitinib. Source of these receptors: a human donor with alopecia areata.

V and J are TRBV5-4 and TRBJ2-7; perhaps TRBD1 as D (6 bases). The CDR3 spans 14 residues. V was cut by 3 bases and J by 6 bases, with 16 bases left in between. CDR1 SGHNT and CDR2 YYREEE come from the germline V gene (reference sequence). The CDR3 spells CASSSMDSPGEQYF. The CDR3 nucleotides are TGTGCCAGCAGCTCCATGGACAGCCCGGGCGAGCAGTACTTC.

The CDR3 loop reads CASSQGASGTTYEQYF. The CDR3 region has the DNA TGCGCCAGCAGCCAAGGGGCTAGCGGGACAACCTACGAGCAGTACTTC. V and J are TRBV4-1 and TRBJ2-7, with 9 bases fitting TRBD2. CDR3 length: 16 amino acids. V trimming: 1 base; J trimming: 2 bases; junction bases outside the gene matches: 6. Germline V gene sequence: CDR1 MGHRA, CDR2 YSYEKL.

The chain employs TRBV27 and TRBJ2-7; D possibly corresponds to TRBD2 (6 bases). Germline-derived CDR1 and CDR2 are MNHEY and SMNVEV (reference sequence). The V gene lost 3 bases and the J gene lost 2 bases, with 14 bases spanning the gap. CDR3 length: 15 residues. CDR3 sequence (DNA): TGTGCCAGCAGTTTTTTTGCGGGACCCGCCTACGAGCAGTACTTC. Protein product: CASSFFAGPAYEQYF.

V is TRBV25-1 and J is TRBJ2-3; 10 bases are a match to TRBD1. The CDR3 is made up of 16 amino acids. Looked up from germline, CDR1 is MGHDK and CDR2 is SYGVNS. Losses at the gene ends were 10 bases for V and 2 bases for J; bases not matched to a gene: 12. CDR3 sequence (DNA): TGTGCCATTCCGGGGACAGGGGATAATTACACAGATACGCAGTATTTT. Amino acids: CAIPGTGDNYTDTQYF. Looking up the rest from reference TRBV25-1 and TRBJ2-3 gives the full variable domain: EADIYQTPRYLVIGTGKKITLECSQTMGHDKMYWYQQDPGMELHLIHYSYGVNSTEKGDLSSESTVSRIRTEHFPLTLESARPSHTSQYLCAIPGTGDNYTDTQYFGPGTRLTVL.

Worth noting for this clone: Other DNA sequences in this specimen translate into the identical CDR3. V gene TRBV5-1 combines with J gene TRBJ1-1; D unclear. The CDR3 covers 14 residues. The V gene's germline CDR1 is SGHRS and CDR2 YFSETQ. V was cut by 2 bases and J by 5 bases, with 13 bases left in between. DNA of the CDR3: TGCGCCAGCAGCTTCCCGGGATCAGGAACTGAAGCTTTCTTT. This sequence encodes CASSFPGSGTEAFF.

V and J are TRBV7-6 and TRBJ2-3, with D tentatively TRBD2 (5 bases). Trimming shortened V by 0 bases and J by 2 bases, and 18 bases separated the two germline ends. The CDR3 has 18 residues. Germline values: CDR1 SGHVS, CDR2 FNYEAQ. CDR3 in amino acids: CASSLALGRVTITDTQYF. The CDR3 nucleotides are TGTGCCAGCAGCTTAGCGCTAGGGCGGGTAACCATCACAGATACGCAGTATTTT.

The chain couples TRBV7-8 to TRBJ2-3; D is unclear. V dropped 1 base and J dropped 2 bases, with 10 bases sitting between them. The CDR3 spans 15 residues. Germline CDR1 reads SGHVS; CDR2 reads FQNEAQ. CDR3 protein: CASSLEPGVTDTQYF. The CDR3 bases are TGTGCCAGCAGCTTAGAACCCGGCGTCACAGATACGCAGTATTTT.

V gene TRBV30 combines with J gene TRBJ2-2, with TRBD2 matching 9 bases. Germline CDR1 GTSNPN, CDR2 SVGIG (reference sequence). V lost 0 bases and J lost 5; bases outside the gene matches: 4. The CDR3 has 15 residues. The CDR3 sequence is CAWSVGLAGTGELFF. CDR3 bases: TGTGCCTGGAGTGTAGGGCTAGCGGGGACCGGGGAGCTGTTTTTT.

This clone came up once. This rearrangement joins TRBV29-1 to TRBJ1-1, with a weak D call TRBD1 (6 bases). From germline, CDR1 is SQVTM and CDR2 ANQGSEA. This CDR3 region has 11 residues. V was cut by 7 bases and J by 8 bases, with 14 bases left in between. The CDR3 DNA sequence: TGCAGCGCACAAGGGGGGAAGGAAGCTTTCTTT. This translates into CSAQGGKEAFF.

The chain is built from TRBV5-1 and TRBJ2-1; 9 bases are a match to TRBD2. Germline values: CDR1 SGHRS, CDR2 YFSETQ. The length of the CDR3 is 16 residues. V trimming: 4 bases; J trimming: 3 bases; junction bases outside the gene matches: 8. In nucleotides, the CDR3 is TGCGCCAGCAGCATGACTCTAGCGGGGATCTACAATGAGCAGTTCTTC. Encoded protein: CASSMTLAGIYNEQFF.

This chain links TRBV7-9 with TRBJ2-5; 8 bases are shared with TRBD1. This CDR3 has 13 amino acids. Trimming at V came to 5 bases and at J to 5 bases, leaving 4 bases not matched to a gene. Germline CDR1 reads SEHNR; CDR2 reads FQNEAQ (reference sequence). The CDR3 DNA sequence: TGTGCCAGCAGCCCCCGACAGGGGGAGACCCAGTACTTC. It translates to CASSPRQGETQYF. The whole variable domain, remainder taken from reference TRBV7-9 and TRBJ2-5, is DTGVSQNPRHKITKRGQNVTFRCDPISEHNRLYWYRQTLGQGPEFLTYFQNEAQLEKSRLLSDRFSAERPKGSFSTLEIQRTEQGDSAMYLCASSPRQGETQYFGPGTRLLVL.

CDR3 bases: TGTGCCAGTAGTATTCTAGGGATGCCGTACGAGCAGTACTTC. As protein: CASSILGMPYEQYF. The chain is built from TRBV19 and TRBJ2-7; D not certain. The V gene's germline CDR1 is LNHDA and CDR2 SQIVND (reference sequence). The CDR3 covers 14 residues. V was pared by 3 bases and J by 4 bases, with 13 bases between.

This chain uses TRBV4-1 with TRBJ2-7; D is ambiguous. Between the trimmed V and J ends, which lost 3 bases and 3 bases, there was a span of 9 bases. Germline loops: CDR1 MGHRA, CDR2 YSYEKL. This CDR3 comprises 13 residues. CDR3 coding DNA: TGCGCCAGCAGCCAGGCTAAGGGCTACGAGCAGTACTTC. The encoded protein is CASSQAKGYEQYF.

The CDR3 sequence is CASSPGTSGAGGYEQYF. The DNA of the CDR3 is TGTGCCAGCAGTCCGGGGACTAGCGGGGCGGGTGGATACGAGCAGTACTTC. The chain recombines TRBV27 with TRBJ2-7; TRBD2 matches 13 bases. Germline lookup yields CDR1 MNHEY and CDR2 SMNVEV (reference sequence). J gave up 4 bases and V 5 bases, and 11 bases lay outside the gene matches. The CDR3 is made up of 17 amino acids.

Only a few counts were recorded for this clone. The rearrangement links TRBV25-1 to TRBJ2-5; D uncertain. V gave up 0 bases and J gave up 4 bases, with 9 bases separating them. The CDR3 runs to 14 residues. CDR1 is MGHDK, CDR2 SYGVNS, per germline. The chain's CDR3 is CASSEYSLTETQYF. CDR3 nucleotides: TGTGCCAGCAGTGAATACAGTCTGACAGAGACCCAGTACTTC. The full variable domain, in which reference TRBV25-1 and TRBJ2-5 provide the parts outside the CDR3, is EADIYQTPRYLVIGTGKKITLECSQTMGHDKMYWYQQDPGMELHLIHYSYGVNSTEKGDLSSESTVSRIRTEHFPLTLESARPSHTSQYLCASSEYSLTETQYFGPGTRLLVL.

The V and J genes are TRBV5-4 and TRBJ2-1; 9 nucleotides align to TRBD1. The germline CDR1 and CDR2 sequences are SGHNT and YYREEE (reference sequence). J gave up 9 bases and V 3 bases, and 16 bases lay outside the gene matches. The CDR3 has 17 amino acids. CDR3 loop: CASSSYPTDRGLGEQFF. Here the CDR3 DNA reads TGTGCCAGCAGCTCTTACCCGACCGACAGGGGGTTAGGTGAGCAGTTCTTC.

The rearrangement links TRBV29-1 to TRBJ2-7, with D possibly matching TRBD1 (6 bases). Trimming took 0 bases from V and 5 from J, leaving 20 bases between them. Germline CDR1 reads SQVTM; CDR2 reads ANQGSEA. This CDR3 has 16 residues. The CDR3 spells CSVEDRGGAGVNEQYF. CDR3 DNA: TGCAGCGTTGAAGATCGTGGGGGCGCGGGTGTGAACGAGCAGTACTTC.

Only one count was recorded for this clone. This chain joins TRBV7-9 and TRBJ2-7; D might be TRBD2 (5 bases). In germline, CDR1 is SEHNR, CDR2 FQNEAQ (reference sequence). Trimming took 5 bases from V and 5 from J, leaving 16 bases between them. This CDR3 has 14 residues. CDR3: CASSPDQIGDEQYF. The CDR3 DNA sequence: TGTGCCAGCAGCCCAGACCAAATCGGGGACGAGCAGTACTTC.

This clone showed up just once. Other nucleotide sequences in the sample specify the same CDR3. CDR3 DNA sequence: TGTGCCAGTTCTCCGGGTGGAGATTACAATGAGCAGTTCTTC. Translating it yields CASSPGGDYNEQFF. This sequence joins TRBV19 and TRBJ2-1; D gene uncertain. The CDR3 runs 14 residues. V was shortened by 8 bases and J by 4 bases, with 15 bases between the two germline ends. From germline, CDR1 is LNHDA and CDR2 SQIVND (reference sequence). The variable domain in full, completed from reference TRBV19 and TRBJ2-1, reads DGGITQSPKYLFRKEGQNVTLSCEQNLNHDAMYWYRQDPGQGLRLIYYSQIVNDFQKGDIAEGYSVSREKKESFPLTVTSAQKNPTAFYLCASSPGGDYNEQFFGPGTRLTVL.

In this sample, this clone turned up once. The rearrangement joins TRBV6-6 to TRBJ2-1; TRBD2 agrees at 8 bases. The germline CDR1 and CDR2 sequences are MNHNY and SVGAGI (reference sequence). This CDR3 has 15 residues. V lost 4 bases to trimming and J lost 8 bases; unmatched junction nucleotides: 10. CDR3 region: CASSWVAGSGDEQFF. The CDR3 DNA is TGTGCCAGCAGTTGGGTAGCGGGATCCGGAGATGAGCAGTTCTTC.

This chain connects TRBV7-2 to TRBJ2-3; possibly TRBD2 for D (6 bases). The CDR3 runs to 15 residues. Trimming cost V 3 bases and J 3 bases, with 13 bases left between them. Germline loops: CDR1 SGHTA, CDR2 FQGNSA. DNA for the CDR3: TGTGCCAGCAGCTTTGGGGGGAGTGGAACAGATACGCAGTATTTT. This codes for CASSFGGSGTDTQYF.

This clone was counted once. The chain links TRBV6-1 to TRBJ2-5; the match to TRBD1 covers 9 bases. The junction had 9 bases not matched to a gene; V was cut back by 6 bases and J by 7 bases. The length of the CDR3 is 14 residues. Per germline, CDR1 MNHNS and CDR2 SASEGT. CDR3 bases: TGTGCCAGCAGCTTGGACAGGGGAAGTGGGACCCAGTACTTC. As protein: CASSLDRGSGTQYF.

CDR3: CASSGTEQYF. As DNA, the CDR3 is TGTGCCAGCAGCGGGACCGAGCAGTACTTC. The chain combines TRBV25-1 with TRBJ2-7; TRBD1 or TRBD2 may be the D gene (5 bases each). With 6 bases removed from V and 6 bases from J, the gap between germline ends came to 6 bases. Germline CDR1 is MGHDK and CDR2 is SYGVNS. This CDR3 comprises 10 residues.

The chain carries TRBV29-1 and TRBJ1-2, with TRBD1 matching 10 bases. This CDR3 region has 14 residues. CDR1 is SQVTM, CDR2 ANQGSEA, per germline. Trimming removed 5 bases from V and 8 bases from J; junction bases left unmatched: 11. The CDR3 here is CSVPGDRGTVGYTF. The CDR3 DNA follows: TGCAGCGTTCCCGGGGACAGGGGAACTGTAGGCTACACCTTC.

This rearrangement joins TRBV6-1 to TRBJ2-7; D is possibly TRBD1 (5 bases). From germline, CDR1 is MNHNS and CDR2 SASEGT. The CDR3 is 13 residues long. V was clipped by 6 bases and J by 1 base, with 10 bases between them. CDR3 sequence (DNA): TGTGCCAGCAGAAAGACAGCATCCTACGAGCAGTACTTC. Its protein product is CASRKTASYEQYF.

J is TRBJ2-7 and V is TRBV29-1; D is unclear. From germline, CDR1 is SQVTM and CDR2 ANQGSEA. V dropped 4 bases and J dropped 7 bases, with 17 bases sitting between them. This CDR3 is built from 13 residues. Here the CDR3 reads CSVGPTGVGEQYF. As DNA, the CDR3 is TGCAGCGTTGGTCCCACGGGTGTGGGTGAGCAGTACTTC.

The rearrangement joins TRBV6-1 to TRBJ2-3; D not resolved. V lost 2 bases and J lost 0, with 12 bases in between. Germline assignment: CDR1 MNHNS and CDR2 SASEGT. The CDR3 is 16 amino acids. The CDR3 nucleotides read TGTGCCAGCAGTGAATTCGGCAGAACTAGCACAGATACGCAGTATTTT. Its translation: CASSEFGRTSTDTQYF.

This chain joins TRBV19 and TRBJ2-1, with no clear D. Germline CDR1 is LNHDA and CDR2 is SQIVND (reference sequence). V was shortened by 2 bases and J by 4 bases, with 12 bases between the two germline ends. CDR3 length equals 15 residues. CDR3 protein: CASSITLTPYNEQFF. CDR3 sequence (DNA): TGTGCCAGTAGTATAACATTAACCCCGTACAATGAGCAGTTCTTC.

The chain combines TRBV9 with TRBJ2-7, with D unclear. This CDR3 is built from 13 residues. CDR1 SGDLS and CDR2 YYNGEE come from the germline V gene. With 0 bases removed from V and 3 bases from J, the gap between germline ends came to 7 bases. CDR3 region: CASSVVGGYEQYF. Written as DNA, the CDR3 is TGTGCCAGCAGCGTAGTGGGCGGCTACGAGCAGTACTTC.